This note documents a single T cell receptor (beta chain) sequence. Its antigen is not known. TCRdb reanalysed the 5' RACE reads using MiXCR and keeps one entry per CDR3 protein. The sample lists 380,000 or so distinct CDR3 sequences; approximately 15% were seen once. The data stem from a study of T-cell memory formation after mild COVID-19. Study-wide results and limits: Certain responding clones were present in pre-infection memory, suggesting participation of cross-reactive memory.

Sequenced: PBMCs or a T cell subset sorted from them (not recorded which). The clonotype originates from a man between 18 and 29 years old who had mild COVID-19 (a few samples of this study predate the infection). Cell type and time point are not known.

The DNA for the CDR3 is TGTGCCACCAGTGACCCACAGGACAGCTCCTACAATGAGCAGTTCTTC. Its translation: CATSDPQDSSYNEQFF. This chain uses TRBV24-1 with TRBJ2-1; TRBD1 might be the D (6 bases). V lost 4 bases and J lost 0, with 12 bases in between. The CDR3 sequence is 16 residues long. The germline V gene has CDR1 KGHDR and CDR2 SFDVKD.